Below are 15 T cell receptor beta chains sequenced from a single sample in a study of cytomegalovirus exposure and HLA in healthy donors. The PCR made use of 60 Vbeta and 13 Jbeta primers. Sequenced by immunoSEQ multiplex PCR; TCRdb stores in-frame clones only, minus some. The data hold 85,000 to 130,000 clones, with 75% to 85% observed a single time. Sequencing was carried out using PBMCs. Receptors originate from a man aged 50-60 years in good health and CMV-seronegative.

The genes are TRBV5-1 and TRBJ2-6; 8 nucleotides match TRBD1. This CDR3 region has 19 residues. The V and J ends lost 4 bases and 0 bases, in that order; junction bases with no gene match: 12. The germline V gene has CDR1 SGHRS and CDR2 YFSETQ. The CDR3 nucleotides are TGCGCCAGCAGCCGAAACCCGGGACAGGTGCTCTCTGGGGCCAACGTCCTGACTTTC. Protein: CASSRNPGQVLSGANVLTF.

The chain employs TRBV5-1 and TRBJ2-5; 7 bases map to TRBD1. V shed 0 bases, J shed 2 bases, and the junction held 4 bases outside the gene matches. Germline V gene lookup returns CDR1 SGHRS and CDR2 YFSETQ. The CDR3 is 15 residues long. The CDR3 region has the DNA TGCGCCAGCAGCTTGGTACCGGGACAGCAAGAGACCCAGTACTTC. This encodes CASSLVPGQQETQYF. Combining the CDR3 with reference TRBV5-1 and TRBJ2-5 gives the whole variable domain KAGVTQTPRYLIKTRGQQVTLSCSPISGHRSVSWYQQTPGQGLQFLFEYFSETQRNKGNFPGRFSGRQFSNSRSEMNVSTLELGDSALYLCASSLVPGQQETQYFGPGTRLLVL.

CDR3 DNA: TGTGCCAGCAGCAAACACGGGGGGCAGGGCTACGAGCAGTACTTC. Its translation: CASSKHGGQGYEQYF. This chain links TRBV7-6 with TRBJ2-5, with D possibly matching TRBD2 (7 bases). The end of the DNA aligns better with TRBJ2-7, so the J call may be wrong. The CDR3 sequence is 15 residues long. Germline V gives CDR1 SGHVS, CDR2 FNYEAQ.

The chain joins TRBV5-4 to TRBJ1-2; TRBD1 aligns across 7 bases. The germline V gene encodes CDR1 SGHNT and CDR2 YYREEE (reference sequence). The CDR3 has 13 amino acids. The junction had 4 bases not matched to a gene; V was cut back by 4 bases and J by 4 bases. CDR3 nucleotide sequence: TGTGCCAGCAGCCGGGACAGCACCTATGGCTACACCTTC. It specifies CASSRDSTYGYTF. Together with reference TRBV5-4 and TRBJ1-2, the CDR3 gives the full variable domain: ETGVTQSPTHLIKTRGQQVTLRCSSQSGHNTVSWYQQALGQGPQFIFQYYREEENGRGNFPPRFSGLQFPNYSSELNVNALELDDSALYLCASSRDSTYGYTFGSGTRLTVV.

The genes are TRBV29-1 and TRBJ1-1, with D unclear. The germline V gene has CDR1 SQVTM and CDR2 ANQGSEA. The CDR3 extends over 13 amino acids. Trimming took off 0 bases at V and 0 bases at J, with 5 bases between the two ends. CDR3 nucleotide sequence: TGCAGCGTTGAAGAACAGCTGAACACTGAAGCTTTCTTT. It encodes CSVEEQLNTEAFF.

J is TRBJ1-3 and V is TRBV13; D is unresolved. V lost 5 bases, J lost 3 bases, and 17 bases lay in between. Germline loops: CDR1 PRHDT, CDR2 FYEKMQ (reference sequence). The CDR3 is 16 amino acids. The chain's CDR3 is CASSLGVNLGGNTIYF. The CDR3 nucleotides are TGTGCCAGCAGCCTGGGAGTGAACCTGGGTGGAAACACCATATATTTT.

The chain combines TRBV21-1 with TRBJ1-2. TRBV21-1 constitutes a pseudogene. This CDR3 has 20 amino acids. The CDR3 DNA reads TGTGCCAGCAGGATTGGGGCGGGGCATCTTCGAAAGATTCTATACTATGGCTACACCTTC. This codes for CASRIGAGHLRKILYYGYTF.

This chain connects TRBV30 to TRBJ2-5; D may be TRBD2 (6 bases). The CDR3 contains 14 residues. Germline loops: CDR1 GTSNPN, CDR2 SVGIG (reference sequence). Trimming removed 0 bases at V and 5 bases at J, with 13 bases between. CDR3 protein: CAWSVRRGGETQYF. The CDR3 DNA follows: TGTGCCTGGAGTGTACGGCGGGGCGGTGAGACCCAGTACTTC. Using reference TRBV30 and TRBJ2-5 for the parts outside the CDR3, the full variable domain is SQTIHQWPATLVQPVGSPLSLECTVEGTSNPNLYWYRQAAGRGLQLLFYSVGIGQISSEVPQNLSASRPQDRQFILSSKKLLLSDSGFYLCAWSVRRGGETQYFGPGTRLLVL.

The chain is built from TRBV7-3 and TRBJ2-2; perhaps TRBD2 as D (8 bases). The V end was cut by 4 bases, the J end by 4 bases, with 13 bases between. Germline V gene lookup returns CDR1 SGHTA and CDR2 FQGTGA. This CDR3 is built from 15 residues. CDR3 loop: CASSSGGTATGELFF. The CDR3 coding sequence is TGTGCCAGCAGCTCGGGGGGGACAGCCACCGGGGAGCTGTTTTTT.

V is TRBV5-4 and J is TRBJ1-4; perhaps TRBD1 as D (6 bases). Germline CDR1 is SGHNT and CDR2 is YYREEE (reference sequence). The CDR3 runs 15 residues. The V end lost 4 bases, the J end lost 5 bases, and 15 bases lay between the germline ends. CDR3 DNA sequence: TGTGCCAGCAGCCGACGAGGGGGGGTGAATGAAAAACTGTTTTTT. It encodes CASSRRGGVNEKLFF.

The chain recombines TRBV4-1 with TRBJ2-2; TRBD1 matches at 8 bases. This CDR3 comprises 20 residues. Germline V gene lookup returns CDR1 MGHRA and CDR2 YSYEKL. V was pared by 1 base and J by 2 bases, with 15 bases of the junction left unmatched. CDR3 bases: TGCGCCAGCAGCCAAGCGGAATACGGTCGGGCAGGGGGCAACACCGGGGAGCTGTTTTTT. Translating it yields CASSQAEYGRAGGNTGELFF.

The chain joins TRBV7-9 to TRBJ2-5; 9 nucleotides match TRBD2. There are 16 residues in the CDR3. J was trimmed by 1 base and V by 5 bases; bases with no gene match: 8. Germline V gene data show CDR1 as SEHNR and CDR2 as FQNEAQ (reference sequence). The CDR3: CASSPYSGGRQETQYF. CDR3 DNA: TGTGCCAGCAGCCCGTATAGCGGGGGCCGCCAAGAGACCCAGTACTTC.

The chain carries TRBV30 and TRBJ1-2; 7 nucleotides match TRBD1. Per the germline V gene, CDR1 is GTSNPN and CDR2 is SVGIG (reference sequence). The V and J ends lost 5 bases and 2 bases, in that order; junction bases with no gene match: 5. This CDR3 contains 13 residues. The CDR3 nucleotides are TGTGCCTGGGGAAGACAGGGAAACTATGGCTACACCTTC. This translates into CAWGRQGNYGYTF.

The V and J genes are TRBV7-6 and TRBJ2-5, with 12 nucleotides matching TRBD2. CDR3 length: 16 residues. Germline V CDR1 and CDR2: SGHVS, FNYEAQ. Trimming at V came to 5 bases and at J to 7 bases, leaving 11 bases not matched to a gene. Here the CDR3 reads CASSPRTSGAPTTQYF. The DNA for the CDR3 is TGTGCCAGCAGCCCCCGGACTAGCGGGGCCCCTACGACCCAGTACTTC.

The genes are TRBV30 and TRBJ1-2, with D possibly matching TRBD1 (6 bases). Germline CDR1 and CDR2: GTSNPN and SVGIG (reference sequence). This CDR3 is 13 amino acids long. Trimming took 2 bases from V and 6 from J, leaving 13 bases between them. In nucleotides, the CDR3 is TGTGCCTGGAGTTACCTTCCAGGGGATGGCTACACCTTC. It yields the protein CAWSYLPGDGYTF.